The T cell receptor beta chain described here comes from a study of OX40 agonist ivuxolimab in advanced cancers. Remarks on this clone: Its antigen is not identified.

Sequencing was performed with immunoSEQ multiplex PCR; in TCRdb, only in-frame clones are kept and a portion is missing. The sample includes about 45,000 clones, approximately 91% seen only once; the top ten take about 19%. Per the germline V gene, CDR1 is KGHSH and CDR2 is LQKENI. The V and J ends lost 8 bases and 10 bases respectively, with 19 bases between them. The CDR3 totals 13 residues. Overall study findings and caveats: Clonal expansion from baseline to week 6 occurred in both CD4+ and CD8+ T cells.

The chain carries TRBV18 and TRBJ2-3; D ambiguous. Source: CD4+ or CD8+ T cells sorted from blood, taken in a trial of the OX40 agonist ivuxolimab. This receptor was identified in an adult with an advanced solid tumor such as melanoma, head and neck, liver or kidney cancer. DNA for the CDR3: TGTGCCAGCCAATTTATAGTGGAACCCCCGCAGTATTTT. Its protein is CASQFIVEPPQYF.